This TCR beta chain stems from a study of T-cell memory formation after mild COVID-19. Background on the study: Most TCR clusters belonged to a single donor.

Germline V CDR1 and CDR2: LGHDT, YNNKEL (reference sequence). The CDR3 loop spans 17 amino acids. V lost 1 base, J lost 2 bases, and 10 bases stayed unmatched. The authors produced TCR alpha and TCR beta cDNA libraries with sample barcodes and UMIs by 5'RACE using constant-segment primers. A single record per CDR3 protein comes from TCRdb applying MiXCR to the 5' RACE reads. The sample has hundreds of thousands of distinct CDR3 sequences; roughly 18% are singletons. The sample comprised PBMCs or a T cell subset sorted from them (not recorded which). The sequence came from an adult woman who had mild COVID-19 (a few samples of this study predate the infection). Cell type and time point are not known. This chain joins TRBV3-1 and TRBJ2-5, with 7 nucleotides matching TRBD1. The CDR3 sequence is CASSQVPGQTSQETQYF. The CDR3 DNA sequence: TGTGCCAGCAGCCAAGTCCCGGGACAGACATCGCAAGAGACCCAGTACTTC.